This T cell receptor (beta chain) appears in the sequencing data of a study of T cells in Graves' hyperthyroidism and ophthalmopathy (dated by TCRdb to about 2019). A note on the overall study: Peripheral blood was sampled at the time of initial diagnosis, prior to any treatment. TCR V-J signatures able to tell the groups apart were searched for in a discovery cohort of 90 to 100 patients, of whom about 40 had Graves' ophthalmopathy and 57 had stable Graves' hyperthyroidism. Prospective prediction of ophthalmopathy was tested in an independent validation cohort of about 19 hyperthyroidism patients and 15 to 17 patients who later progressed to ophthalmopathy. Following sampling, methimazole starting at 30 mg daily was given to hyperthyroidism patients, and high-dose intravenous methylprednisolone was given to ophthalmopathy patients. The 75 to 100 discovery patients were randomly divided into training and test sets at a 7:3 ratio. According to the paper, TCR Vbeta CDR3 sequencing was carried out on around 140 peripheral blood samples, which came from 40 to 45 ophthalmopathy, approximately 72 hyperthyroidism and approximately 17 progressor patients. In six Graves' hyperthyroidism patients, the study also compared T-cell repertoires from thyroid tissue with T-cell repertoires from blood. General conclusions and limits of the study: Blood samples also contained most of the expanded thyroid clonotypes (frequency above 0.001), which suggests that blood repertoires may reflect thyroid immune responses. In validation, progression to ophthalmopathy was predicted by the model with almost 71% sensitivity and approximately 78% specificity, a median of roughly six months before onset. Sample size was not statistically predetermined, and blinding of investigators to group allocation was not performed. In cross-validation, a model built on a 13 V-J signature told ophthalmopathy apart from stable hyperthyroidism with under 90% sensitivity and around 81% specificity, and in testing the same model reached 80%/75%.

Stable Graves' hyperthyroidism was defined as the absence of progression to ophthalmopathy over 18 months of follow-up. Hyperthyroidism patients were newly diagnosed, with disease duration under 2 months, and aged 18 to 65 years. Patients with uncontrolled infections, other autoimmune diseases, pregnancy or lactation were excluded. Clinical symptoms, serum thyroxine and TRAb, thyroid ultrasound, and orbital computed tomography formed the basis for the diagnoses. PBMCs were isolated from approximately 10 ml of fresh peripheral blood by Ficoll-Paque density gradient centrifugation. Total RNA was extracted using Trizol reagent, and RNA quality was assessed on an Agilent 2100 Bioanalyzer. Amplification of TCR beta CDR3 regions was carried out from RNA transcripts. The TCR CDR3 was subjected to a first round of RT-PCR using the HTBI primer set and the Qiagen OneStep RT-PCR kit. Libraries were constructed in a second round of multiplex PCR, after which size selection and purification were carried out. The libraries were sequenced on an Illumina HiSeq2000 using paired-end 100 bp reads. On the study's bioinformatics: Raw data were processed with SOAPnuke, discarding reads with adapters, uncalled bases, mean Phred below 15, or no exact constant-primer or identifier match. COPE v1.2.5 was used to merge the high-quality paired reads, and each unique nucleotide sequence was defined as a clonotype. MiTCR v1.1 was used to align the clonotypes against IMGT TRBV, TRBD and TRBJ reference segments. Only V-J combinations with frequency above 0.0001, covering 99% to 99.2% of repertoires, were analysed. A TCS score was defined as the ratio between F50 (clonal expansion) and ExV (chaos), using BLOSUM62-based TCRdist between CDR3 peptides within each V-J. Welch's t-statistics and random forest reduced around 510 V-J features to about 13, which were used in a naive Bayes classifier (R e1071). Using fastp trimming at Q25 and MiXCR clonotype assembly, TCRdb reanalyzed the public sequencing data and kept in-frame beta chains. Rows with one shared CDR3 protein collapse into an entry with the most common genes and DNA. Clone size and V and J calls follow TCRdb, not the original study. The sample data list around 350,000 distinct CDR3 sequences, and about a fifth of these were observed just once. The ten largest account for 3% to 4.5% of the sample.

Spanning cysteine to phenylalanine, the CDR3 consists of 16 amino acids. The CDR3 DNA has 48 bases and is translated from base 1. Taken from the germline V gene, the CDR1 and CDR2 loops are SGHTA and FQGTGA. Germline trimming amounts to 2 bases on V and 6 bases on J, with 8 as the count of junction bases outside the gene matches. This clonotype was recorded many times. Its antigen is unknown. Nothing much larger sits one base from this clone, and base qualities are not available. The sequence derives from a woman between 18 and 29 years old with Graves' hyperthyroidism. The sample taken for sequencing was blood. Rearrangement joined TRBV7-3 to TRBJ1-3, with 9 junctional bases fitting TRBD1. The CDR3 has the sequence CASSLFPGQGENTIYF. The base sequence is TGTGCCAGCAGCTTATTTCCGGGACAGGGCGAAAACACCATATATTTT.